The 16 T cell receptor beta chains listed next were all sequenced from one sample in a study of cytomegalovirus exposure and HLA in healthy donors. 13 Jbeta primers and 60 Vbeta primers were used for the PCR. Produced via immunoSEQ multiplex PCR; TCRdb's table is partial and in-frame only. The sample lists 100,000 to 150,000 clones, over 60% occurring once. Sequenced input: PBMCs. All receptors derive from a woman aged 55-69 years in good health and CMV-seronegative.

This clone was recorded once. V gene TRBV6-6 combines with J gene TRBJ2-3; no clear D gene. V shed 9 bases and J shed 2 bases, with 12 bases lying between them. The germline V gene has CDR1 MNHNY and CDR2 SVGAGI (reference sequence). The CDR3 extends over 13 amino acids. As DNA, the CDR3 is TGTGCCAGTACGCGGCGTCCCACAGATACGCAGTATTTT. It yields the protein CASTRRPTDTQYF.

The rearrangement links TRBV27 to TRBJ2-1, with TRBD2 identical over 12 bases. CDR1 MNHEY and CDR2 SMNVEV come from the germline V gene (reference sequence). V trimming: 5 bases; J trimming: 8 bases; junction bases outside the gene matches: 7. The CDR3 runs 15 residues. This chain's CDR3 is CASSPPSGRGDEQFF. The CDR3 DNA reads TGTGCCAGCAGTCCTCCTAGCGGGAGGGGGGATGAGCAGTTCTTC.

The J gene is TRBJ2-5, the V gene TRBV11-2; 10 nucleotides match TRBD2. V lost 0 bases and J lost 2; bases outside the gene matches: 6. CDR3 size: 17 residues. The germline V gene has CDR1 SGHAT and CDR2 FQNNGV. As DNA, the CDR3 is TGTGCCAGCAGCTTAGAGGTAGCGGGAGGACCGCAAGAGACCCAGTACTTC. Protein sequence: CASSLEVAGGPQETQYF.

The chain links TRBV12-5 to TRBJ2-5; 10 bases line up with TRBD2. The CDR3 totals 17 residues. Germline CDR1 reads LGHNT; CDR2 reads FRNRAP. V dropped 1 base and J dropped 1; count of bases not matched to a gene: 6. This CDR3 is CASGLGLAGVSQETQYF. The CDR3 region has the DNA TGTGCTAGTGGTTTGGGGCTAGCGGGAGTATCCCAAGAGACCCAGTACTTC.

The genes are TRBV29-1 and TRBJ2-7; 8 bases match TRBD1. The CDR3 extends over 12 amino acids. The germline gives CDR1 SQVTM, CDR2 ANQGSEA. Losses at the gene ends were 4 bases for V and 3 bases for J; bases not matched to a gene: 2. The CDR3 protein is CSVVQGVYEQYF. The CDR3 coding sequence is TGCAGCGTTGTACAGGGGGTCTACGAGCAGTACTTC.

V and J are TRBV28 and TRBJ1-2; D might be TRBD1 (5 bases). Looked up from germline, CDR1 is MDHEN and CDR2 is SYDVKM. Trimming shortened V by 5 bases and J by 2 bases, and 15 bases separated the two germline ends. There are 15 residues in the CDR3. The DNA of the CDR3 is TGTGCCAGCAGTCTGGGGGGGTCTGAAAACTATGGCTACACCTTC. This gives the protein CASSLGGSENYGYTF.

The chain recombines TRBV7-2 with TRBJ2-3; tentatively, D is TRBD2 (5 bases). There are 16 residues in the CDR3. CDR1 is SGHTA and CDR2 is FQGNSA in the germline V gene. The V gene lost 5 bases and the J gene lost 4 bases, with 19 bases spanning the gap. CDR3 sequence reads: CASSLRVSSSADTQYF. CDR3 DNA sequence: TGTGCCAGCAGCCTAAGGGTTTCTAGCAGCGCAGATACGCAGTATTTT.

The chain carries TRBV28 and TRBJ1-5; 7 bases map to TRBD1. The CDR3 is 16 amino acids. Germline V lookup: CDR1 MDHEN, CDR2 SYDVKM. Trimming took 1 base from V and 10 from J; bases not matched to a gene: 13. CDR3 in DNA: TGTGCCAGCAGTTTATTCCGGACAGGCGGGTTACGTCCCCAGCATTTT. Translating it yields CASSLFRTGGLRPQHF.

The genes are TRBV5-4 and TRBJ2-1; TRBD1 matches 7 bases. Germline CDR1 and CDR2: SGHNT and YYREEE (reference sequence). Germline trimming cut 4 bases from V and 5 bases from J; bases unmatched to any gene: 12. The CDR3 loop spans 16 amino acids. The CDR3 DNA is TGTGCCAGCAGCCATAGGACAGGCCCCATGGACAATGAGCAGTTCTTC. Translating gives CASSHRTGPMDNEQFF. Using reference TRBV5-4 and TRBJ2-1 for the parts outside the CDR3, the full variable domain is ETGVTQSPTHLIKTRGQQVTLRCSSQSGHNTVSWYQQALGQGPQFIFQYYREEENGRGNFPPRFSGLQFPNYSSELNVNALELDDSALYLCASSHRTGPMDNEQFFGPGTRLTVL.

This clone showed up just once. The chain links TRBV5-1 to TRBJ1-4, with D perhaps matching TRBD1 (5 bases). Germline V gene data show CDR1 as SGHRS and CDR2 as YFSETQ. CDR3 length equals 14 residues. V was shortened by 0 bases and J by 3 bases, with 6 bases between the two germline ends. CDR3 residues: CASSLGGANEKLFF. The CDR3 nucleotides are TGCGCCAGCAGCTTGGGGGGGGCTAATGAAAAACTGTTTTTT.

This clone was seen a handful of times. The chain is built from TRBV6-1 and TRBJ2-3, with TRBD2 identical over 8 bases. Germline-derived CDR1 and CDR2 are MNHNS and SASEGT. The CDR3 is 16 amino acids. V lost 2 bases, J lost 1 base, and 5 bases stayed unmatched. CDR3 amino acids: CASSEIERERTDTQYF. The CDR3 DNA sequence: TGTGCCAGCAGTGAAATAGAGCGGGAGCGCACAGATACGCAGTATTTT.

The chain carries TRBV5-5 and TRBJ2-5; 10 bases are a match to TRBD2. V dropped 4 bases and J dropped 3; count of bases not matched to a gene: 12. Germline values: CDR1 SGHKS, CDR2 YYEKEE (reference sequence). This CDR3 contains 17 residues. CDR3 bases: TGTGCCAGCAGCCTCCCTCTTCCTAGCGGGAGCGAAGAGACCCAGTACTTC. It translates to CASSLPLPSGSEETQYF.

The V call is TRBV11-1, the J call TRBJ2-6, with a tentative D call TRBD1 (6 bases). Per the germline V gene, CDR1 is SGHAT and CDR2 is FQDESV (reference sequence). Trimming stripped 5 bases from V and 0 bases from J, with 14 bases between. The CDR3 extends over 17 amino acids. CDR3 region: CASSNDARGSGANVLTF. The CDR3 DNA reads as TGTGCCAGCAGCAACGACGCCAGGGGCTCTGGGGCCAACGTCCTGACTTTC.

The rearrangement joins TRBV15 to TRBJ1-1, with 8 bases fitting TRBD1. Germline V CDR1 and CDR2: LNHNV, YYDKDF (reference sequence). Trimming removed 1 base from V and 6 bases from J; junction bases left unmatched: 7. The CDR3 has 15 amino acids. The CDR3 coding sequence is TGTGCCACCAGCAGAGGGGGAAACAGGGGGGCTGAAGCTTTCTTT. Encoded protein: CATSRGGNRGAEAFF.

The chain uses TRBV7-9 and TRBJ2-7; TRBD2 might be the D (6 bases). The ends were cut back, 3 bases at V and 6 bases at J, with 12 bases in the middle. In germline, CDR1 is SEHNR, CDR2 FQNEAQ (reference sequence). This CDR3 has 13 amino acids. DNA for the CDR3: TGTGCCAGCAGCTTCTCCCTCGGGGGCGAGCAGTACTTC. Its translation is CASSFSLGGEQYF.

This clone appeared a few times. The V and J genes are TRBV18 and TRBJ1-1; the match to TRBD1 covers 7 bases. This CDR3 region has 16 residues. V lost 0 bases to trimming and J lost 0 bases; unmatched junction nucleotides: 4. CDR1 is KGHSH, CDR2 LQKENI, per germline. CDR3: CASSPPGTAMNTEAFF. CDR3 nucleotide sequence: TGTGCCAGCTCACCACCAGGGACAGCTATGAACACTGAAGCTTTCTTT.